This TCR beta chain was recorded in a study of T cell responses to AZD1222 COVID-19 vaccine. The study, taken as a whole, reports: Among vaccine-associated CD4 TCRs, coverage spanned spike, with dominance at 160-218 and 743-854. AZD1222 recipients seropositive at baseline numbered only five to seven. Clonal diversity was possibly underestimated, and the donors were mostly white British, with more females.

The CDR3 sequence is 15 residues long. V shed 5 bases and J shed 4 bases, with 17 bases lying between them. Germline CDR1 reads SGHTA; CDR2 reads FQGTGA. TCRdb's copy holds only in-frame clones and misses some; the assay was immunoSEQ multiplex PCR. Of 85,000 to 95,000 clones in the sample, 85% to 90% were seen once. In regard to this clone: Its antigen remains unknown.

The sequencing here drew on peripheral blood, taken on day 0 of AZD1222 vaccination. This receptor was obtained from an adult in good health. The genes are TRBV7-3 and TRBJ1-2; no reliable D call. In nucleotides, the CDR3 is TGTGCCAGCAGCCCGACGGGTAGGGATGTCTATGGCTACACCTTC. Its protein product is CASSPTGRDVYGYTF.